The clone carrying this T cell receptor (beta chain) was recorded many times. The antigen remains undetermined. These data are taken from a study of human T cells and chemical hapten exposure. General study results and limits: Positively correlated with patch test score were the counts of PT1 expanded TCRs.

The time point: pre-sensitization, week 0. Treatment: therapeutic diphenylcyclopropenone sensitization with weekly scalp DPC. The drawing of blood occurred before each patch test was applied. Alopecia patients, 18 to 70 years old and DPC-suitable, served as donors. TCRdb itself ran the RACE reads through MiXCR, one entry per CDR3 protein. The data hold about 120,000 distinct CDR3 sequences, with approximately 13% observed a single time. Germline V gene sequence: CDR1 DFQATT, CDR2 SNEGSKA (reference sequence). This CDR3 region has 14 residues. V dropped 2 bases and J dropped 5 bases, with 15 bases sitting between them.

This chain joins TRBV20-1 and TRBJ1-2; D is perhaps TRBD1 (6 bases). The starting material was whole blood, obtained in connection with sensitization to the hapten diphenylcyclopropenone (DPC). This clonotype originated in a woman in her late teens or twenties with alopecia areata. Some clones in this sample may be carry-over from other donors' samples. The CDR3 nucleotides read TGCAGTGCTAGACCTAGGGGGTCTTTATATGGCTACACCTTC. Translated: CSARPRGSLYGYTF.